The present T cell receptor beta chain was sequenced within a study of blood T cell repertoires in COVID-19. Looked up from germline, CDR1 is SQVTM and CDR2 is ANQGSEA. This CDR3 region has 17 residues. V trimming: 5 bases; J trimming: 0 bases; junction bases outside the gene matches: 13. Study processing details: Reference gene primer amplification gave estimated nucleated cell counts. The protocol was immunoSEQ multiplex PCR, while the TCRdb copy is restricted to in-frame clones and leaves out a portion. V and J calls and clone size are as listed in that table; D and trimming were resolved from the DNA. This sample has around 140,000 clones, with around three quarters found just once.

This chain connects TRBV29-1 to TRBJ2-5, with 9 positions matching TRBD2. The TCR was taken from a middle-aged man with acute or convalescent COVID-19. Material for sequencing was peripheral blood. The CDR3 loop reads CSVKFLSAGGYQETQYF. CDR3 DNA: TGCAGCGTTAAGTTCCTATCAGCGGGGGGTTACCAAGAGACCCAGTACTTC.